This TCR beta chain was sequenced for a study of CD8 T cells in Susac syndrome. The authors reverse transcribed roughly 0.5 to 1 ug RNA with random hexamers. TCRdb redid the calling of the immunoSEQ multiplex PCR reads with MiXCR, one entry per CDR3 protein. Of about 290,000 distinct CDR3 sequences listed, 75% to 85% were seen once; the top ten hold roughly 0.22%. The CDR3 is 14 residues long. Between the trimmed V and J ends, which lost 0 bases and 3 bases, there was a span of 9 bases. Germline CDR1 is MGHRA and CDR2 is YSYEKL. The V and J genes are TRBV4-1 and TRBJ2-7, with a tentative D call TRBD2 (5 bases). The source of this sequence is a human donor with multiple sclerosis. Sequencing input: CD8+ T cells from PBMCs. The CDR3 region is CASSQDRGYYEQYF. In DNA form, the CDR3 reads TGCGCCAGCAGCCAAGATCGGGGTTACTACGAGCAGTACTTC.